This T cell receptor (beta chain) was found in a study of T cells in Graves' hyperthyroidism and ophthalmopathy. Study-level background: Peripheral blood was collected at initial diagnosis, before any treatment.

Details on this clonotype: A much larger clone differs by one base, so this may be a read error.

CDR3 length: 15 residues. The germline CDR1 and CDR2 sequences are MNHNS and SASEGT. Amplification of TCR beta CDR3 regions was performed using RNA transcripts as template. Initially, a first-round RT-PCR of the TCR CDR3 employed the HTBI primer set. TCRdb independently ran MiXCR on the multiplex PCR reads; one entry per CDR3 protein. The sample shows around 290,000 distinct CDR3 sequences, approximately 15% of them seen only once. Clinical symptoms, serum thyroxine and TRAb, thyroid ultrasound and orbital computed tomography together formed the diagnostic basis. The receptor was derived from a woman aged 40 to 49 with Graves' hyperthyroidism. The gene calls are TRBV6-1 and TRBJ2-1; D gene uncertain. The sequencing sample was made of blood. In DNA, the CDR3 is TGTGCCAGCACCTCCAGAACTCCTTCCTACAATGGGCAGTTCTTC. It specifies CASTSRTPSYNGQFF.